The clone carrying this TCR beta chain was picked up many times. No antigen is known for it. This CDR3 spans 15 amino acids. CDR1 and CDR2 (germline): SGHTA, FQGNSA. J gave up 6 bases and V 1 base, and 9 bases lay outside the gene matches. Together with thyroid ultrasound, orbital computed tomography, serum thyroxine and TRAb, clinical symptoms were used for diagnoses. This record comes from a study of T cells in Graves' hyperthyroidism and ophthalmopathy. Researchers took RNA transcripts and amplified the TCR beta CDR3 regions from them. First-round RT-PCR targeting the TCR CDR3 was performed with the HTBI primer set. Each CDR3 protein is one row after TCRdb ran MiXCR on the multiplex PCR reads. The table records about 370,000 distinct CDR3 sequences, 15% of them present only once. The study, taken as a whole, reports: Researchers report that a 13 V-J model separated ophthalmopathy from stable hyperthyroidism.

The sample was blood. This sequence originates from a woman aged 60 to 75 with Graves' ophthalmopathy. The chain links TRBV7-2 to TRBJ2-7; 7 nucleotides align to TRBD1. The CDR3, as DNA: TGTGCCAGCAGCTTAGGTTTACAGGGGAAGGGCGAGCAGTACTTC. This encodes CASSLGLQGKGEQYF.